Given below is one TCR beta chain in context. The sample originates from a study of TIL therapy for anti-PD-1-resistant metastatic lung cancer. Time point here: pre-treatment sample, taken before nivolumab and TIL therapy. This was the immunoSEQ v3 assay. TCRdb's table, derived via immunoSEQ multiplex PCR, lists solely in-frame clones and lacks some. The sample shows some 60,000 clones, about 69% of them seen only once. CDR3 size: 14 residues. Germline-derived CDR1 and CDR2 are LNHNV and YYDKDF (reference sequence). V shed 1 base and J shed 2 bases, with 7 bases lying between them. The sample in question was blood, obtained at baseline. This clonotype was obtained from a person aged 25 to 80 with non-small cell lung cancer. V and J are TRBV15 and TRBJ2-3; D call uncertain. In nucleotides, the CDR3 is TGTGCCACCAGCAGAGTAAGAAACACAGATACGCAGTATTTT. Translating gives CATSRVRNTDTQYF.